Below, 15 T cell receptor beta chains from the same sample are listed, as sequenced in a study of PD-1 blockade in classical Hodgkin lymphoma. The table came from immunoSEQ multiplex PCR; TCRdb's copy has only in-frame clones and leaves some out. The sample has more than 55,000 clones, roughly 91% seen once. Brentuximab vedotin exposure varied, and every patient relapsed after autologous stem cell transplantation. The source was peripheral blood mononuclear cells (PBMCs), collected before the second cycle of nivolumab. The receptors shown here come from a human donor with classical Hodgkin lymphoma.

The chain carries TRBV30 and TRBJ1-4; D is unclear. Germline loops: CDR1 GTSNPN, CDR2 SVGIG (reference sequence). V was clipped by 2 bases and J by 1 base, with 14 bases between them. CDR3 size: 16 residues. DNA for the CDR3: TGTGCCTGGAGTCGTAAGGGTTTCGGAACTAATGAAAAACTGTTTTTT. Translation gives CAWSRKGFGTNEKLFF.

This sequence joins TRBV6-7 and TRBJ2-3; no reliable D call. TRBV6-7 is marked as an open reading frame, function uncertain. V was pared by 0 bases and J by 0 bases, with 10 bases between. There are 16 residues in the CDR3. The CDR3 sequence: CASSYSAGHSTDTQYF. In DNA, the CDR3 is TGTGCCAGCAGTTACTCTGCTGGGCATAGCACAGATACGCAGTATTTT.

The gene calls are TRBV19 and TRBJ2-7, with TRBD1 matching 10 bases. The CDR3 extends over 13 amino acids. V was pared by 6 bases and J by 2 bases, with 1 base of the junction left unmatched. Germline values: CDR1 LNHDA, CDR2 SQIVND (reference sequence). The CDR3 loop is CASRDRGAYEQYF. DNA for the CDR3: TGTGCCAGTAGGGACAGGGGGGCCTACGAGCAGTACTTC. The full variable domain, its missing parts supplied by reference TRBV19 and TRBJ2-7, is DGGITQSPKYLFRKEGQNVTLSCEQNLNHDAMYWYRQDPGQGLRLIYYSQIVNDFQKGDIAEGYSVSREKKESFPLTVTSAQKNPTAFYLCASRDRGAYEQYFGPGTRLTVT.

The chain joins TRBV5-1 to TRBJ2-3; D remains unclear. There are 13 residues in the CDR3. The ends were cut back, 3 bases at V and 3 bases at J, with 8 bases in the middle. Germline V gives CDR1 SGHRS, CDR2 YFSETQ. CDR3 sequence reads: CASSSINTDTQYF. CDR3 bases: TGCGCCAGCAGCTCGATCAATACAGATACGCAGTATTTT.

The rearrangement joins TRBV6-1 to TRBJ2-7, with 7 bases matching TRBD1. The V and J ends lost 4 bases and 1 base, in that order; junction bases with no gene match: 10. The germline V gene encodes CDR1 MNHNS and CDR2 SASEGT. The CDR3 length is 16 residues. CDR3 coding DNA: TGTGCCAGCAGTGGATTGGCCGGGACAGCATCCTACGAGCAGTACTTC. This encodes CASSGLAGTASYEQYF.

The chain uses TRBV6-5 and TRBJ2-1, with D unresolved. The V and J ends lost 4 bases and 4 bases respectively, with 14 bases between them. CDR1 and CDR2 from the germline V gene are MNHEY and SVGAGI. The CDR3 consists of 15 residues. CDR3 DNA sequence: TGTGCCAGCAGTTCTGACCCAGACCCATACAATGAGCAGTTCTTC. Translating gives CASSSDPDPYNEQFF.

The chain combines TRBV5-1 with TRBJ2-5; TRBD1 matches at 7 bases. V shed 2 bases, J shed 4 bases, and the junction held 2 bases outside the gene matches. The V gene's germline CDR1 is SGHRS and CDR2 YFSETQ. CDR3 length: 13 amino acids. Here the CDR3 reads CASSFSGGETQYF. CDR3 DNA sequence: TGCGCCAGCAGCTTTTCAGGGGGAGAGACCCAGTACTTC.

This clone was seen a few times. This sample includes further DNA sequences coding for the same CDR3. The rearrangement joins TRBV5-1 to TRBJ1-5; D perhaps matches TRBD1 (5 bases). Per germline, CDR1 SGHRS and CDR2 YFSETQ. Trimming took off 0 bases at V and 4 bases at J, with 8 bases between the two ends. The CDR3 has 14 residues. CDR3 nucleotide sequence: TGCGCCAGCAGCTTGGTGCCAGGGAATCAGCCCCAGCATTTT. It yields the protein CASSLVPGNQPQHF.

V gene TRBV7-3 combines with J gene TRBJ1-2; tentatively, D is TRBD1 (6 bases). There are 13 residues in the CDR3. V lost 6 bases and J lost 3, with 11 bases in between. Germline V gives CDR1 SGHTA, CDR2 FQGTGA. Written as DNA, the CDR3 is TGTGCCAGCAGTTTACAGGGCTACTATGGCTACACCTTC. Translation gives CASSLQGYYGYTF.

The chain employs TRBV5-1 and TRBJ1-4; D may be TRBD1 (6 bases). This CDR3 region has 15 residues. Germline CDR1 is SGHRS and CDR2 is YFSETQ. V was trimmed by 3 bases and J by 3 bases, leaving 12 bases between them. The CDR3 nucleotides read TGCGCCAGCAGCTCAGGGGACGGTCCTAATGAAAAACTGTTTTTT. Residues: CASSSGDGPNEKLFF. Looking up the rest from reference TRBV5-1 and TRBJ1-4 gives the full variable domain: KAGVTQTPRYLIKTRGQQVTLSCSPISGHRSVSWYQQTPGQGLQFLFEYFSETQRNKGNFPGRFSGRQFSNSRSEMNVSTLELGDSALYLCASSSGDGPNEKLFFGSGTQLSVL.

V is TRBV5-1 and J is TRBJ1-2, with D possibly TRBD1 on 6 matching bases. From germline, CDR1 is SGHRS and CDR2 YFSETQ. Trimming cost V 4 bases and J 4 bases, with 17 bases left between them. This CDR3 comprises 15 residues. The CDR3 loop is CASSPAEGGSYGYTF. CDR3 DNA: TGCGCCAGCAGCCCCGCCGAGGGGGGAAGCTATGGCTACACCTTC.

The chain joins TRBV5-1 to TRBJ2-3; TRBD2 aligns across 11 bases. With 4 bases clipped from V and 5 bases from J, the junction kept 6 bases outside the gene matches. The CDR3 consists of 15 residues. Germline V CDR1 and CDR2: SGHRS, YFSETQ. CDR3 in DNA: TGCGCCAGCAGCCTAGCGGGGGGCACGGGAGATACGCAGTATTTT. Translation gives CASSLAGGTGDTQYF.

The chain combines TRBV7-9 with TRBJ1-3; 8 nucleotides line up with TRBD1. J gave up 0 bases and V 5 bases, and 6 bases lay outside the gene matches. The CDR3 is 16 amino acids. Per the germline V gene, CDR1 is SEHNR and CDR2 is FQNEAQ (reference sequence). Here the CDR3 DNA reads TGTGCCAGCAGCCAAACAGGGGGAAGCTCTGGAAACACCATATATTTT. This codes for CASSQTGGSSGNTIYF.

CDR3 loop: CASRPLQGAGTEAFF. The CDR3 bases are TGTGCCAGTAGGCCCCTACAGGGGGCGGGAACTGAAGCTTTCTTT. The J gene is TRBJ1-1, the V gene TRBV19, with 9 nucleotides matching TRBD1. V was pared by 6 bases and J by 5 bases, with 10 bases of the junction left unmatched. CDR3 length: 15 residues. The germline gives CDR1 LNHDA, CDR2 SQIVND (reference sequence).

The CDR3 sequence is CASSLIEGQGHETQYF. CDR3 sequence (DNA): TGTGCCAGCAGCTTAATTGAGGGACAGGGGCACGAGACCCAGTACTTC. The chain carries TRBV7-9 and TRBJ2-5, with 10 bases matching TRBD1. The J segment lost 5 bases and the V segment lost 2 bases, leaving 8 bases of the junction unmatched. Germline assignment: CDR1 SEHNR and CDR2 FQNEAQ (reference sequence). The CDR3 covers 16 residues.